These 29 T cell receptor beta chains were all obtained from the same sample, sequenced in a study of blood T cell repertoires in COVID-19. Sequencing was performed with immunoSEQ multiplex PCR; in TCRdb, only in-frame clones are kept and a portion is missing. There are tens of thousands of clones in the sample; about 68% occur only once, and roughly 36% lies in the top ten. The sequenced sample consisted of peripheral blood. The receptors were gathered from a woman aged 70 to 79 with acute or convalescent COVID-19.

This rearrangement joins TRBV30 to TRBJ2-7; possibly TRBD2 for D (6 bases). Germline-derived CDR1 and CDR2 are GTSNPN and SVGIG (reference sequence). The germline V and J ends were trimmed by 7 bases and 2 bases, with 12 bases remaining between them. This CDR3 region has 12 residues. Written as DNA, the CDR3 is TGTGCCTCCCTGGAGGGCCCCTACGAGCAGTACTTC. It is translated as CASLEGPYEQYF.

V is TRBV2 and J is TRBJ2-3, with D uncertain. Per the germline V gene, CDR1 is SNHLY and CDR2 is FYNNEI. CDR3 length equals 16 residues. V shed 3 bases and J shed 0 bases, with 13 bases lying between them. CDR3 region: CASSDPSLASTDTQYF. DNA of the CDR3: TGTGCCAGCAGTGACCCGAGTCTTGCTAGCACAGATACGCAGTATTTT.

The CDR3 reads CASSSGLPLLGSSGNTIYF. CDR3 DNA: TGTGCCAGCAGCTCGGGACTCCCTTTGTTAGGGAGCTCTGGAAACACCATATATTTT. The chain has TRBV5-5 and TRBJ1-3; D perhaps matches TRBD1 (5 bases). This CDR3 contains 19 residues. Trimming left V 3 bases short and J 0 bases short, with 22 bases between. Per germline, CDR1 SGHKS and CDR2 YYEKEE (reference sequence).

This chain connects TRBV28 to TRBJ1-6; 10 bases agree with TRBD1. The CDR3 extends over 14 amino acids. The V gene end was trimmed by 3 bases and the J gene end by 10 bases; junction bases not matched to a gene: 3. CDR1 is MDHEN, CDR2 SYDVKM, per germline. CDR3 in amino acids: CASSFGTGVSPLHF. The CDR3 nucleotides read TGTGCCAGCAGTTTTGGGACAGGGGTCTCACCCCTCCACTTT.

This clone was observed a handful of times. The chain combines TRBV5-6 with TRBJ1-2; D call uncertain. Germline V CDR1 and CDR2: SGHDT, YYEEEE. V was clipped by 2 bases and J by 8 bases, with 7 bases between them. The length of the CDR3 is 11 residues. CDR3 protein: CASSFGVGYTF. The CDR3 DNA is TGTGCCAGCAGCTTTGGAGTCGGCTACACCTTC.

V and J are TRBV28 and TRBJ2-7, with 8 bases identical to TRBD2. The CDR3 is 14 residues long. Germline CDR1 reads MDHEN; CDR2 reads SYDVKM. With 7 bases clipped from V and 7 bases from J, the junction kept 12 bases outside the gene matches. Here the CDR3 reads CASIGGTRSWEQYF. The CDR3 DNA sequence: TGTGCCAGCATAGGCGGGACTAGATCTTGGGAGCAGTACTTC.

The rearrangement uses TRBV5-1 and TRBJ2-5; unclear D gene. V was shortened by 3 bases and J by 2 bases, with 20 bases between the two germline ends. Per germline, CDR1 SGHRS and CDR2 YFSETQ. This CDR3 has 17 residues. The CDR3 loop is CASSSGLYRIEQETQYF. Here the CDR3 DNA reads TGCGCCAGCAGCTCCGGTCTTTATCGAATAGAGCAAGAGACCCAGTACTTC.

The chain recombines TRBV9 with TRBJ2-6; D may be TRBD1 (5 bases). V was cut by 0 bases and J by 0 bases, with 10 bases left in between. CDR3 length equals 17 residues. Germline values: CDR1 SGDLS, CDR2 YYNGEE. The CDR3 coding sequence is TGTGCCAGCAGCGTAGGGGGCGTATACTCTGGGGCCAACGTCCTGACTTTC. This sequence encodes CASSVGGVYSGANVLTF.

This clone has just one count. The rearrangement links TRBV2 to TRBJ2-3, with 11 nucleotides matching TRBD1. V lost 4 bases, J lost 5 bases, and 5 bases stayed unmatched. CDR1 is SNHLY and CDR2 is FYNNEI in the germline V gene. The CDR3 covers 15 residues. CDR3 nucleotides: TGTGCCAGCAGTGCGGACAGGGGGCATGTAGATACGCAGTATTTT. It is translated as CASSADRGHVDTQYF.

A remark on this clone: The same CDR3 is also encoded by other DNA sequences in this sample. The chain carries TRBV19 and TRBJ1-5, with D unclear. Trimming left V 5 bases short and J 5 bases short, with 7 bases between. The CDR3 consists of 12 residues. Germline CDR1 and CDR2: LNHDA and SQIVND (reference sequence). Written as DNA, the CDR3 is TGTGCCAGTAGTCCACTTGATCAGCCCCAGCATTTT. It translates to CASSPLDQPQHF. Full variable domain (rest looked up from reference TRBV19 and TRBJ1-5): DGGITQSPKYLFRKEGQNVTLSCEQNLNHDAMYWYRQDPGQGLRLIYYSQIVNDFQKGDIAEGYSVSREKKESFPLTVTSAQKNPTAFYLCASSPLDQPQHFGDGTRLSIL.

In its sample, this clone was seen once. V gene TRBV7-6 combines with J gene TRBJ2-7; the match to TRBD2 covers 13 bases. V was pared by 5 bases and J by 10 bases, with 11 bases of the junction left unmatched. In germline, CDR1 is SGHVS, CDR2 FNYEAQ. The CDR3 runs to 15 residues. This CDR3 reads CASSETSGLAGFQYF. The CDR3 DNA is TGTGCCAGCAGCGAAACCTCGGGACTAGCGGGGTTCCAGTACTTC.

The chain joins TRBV9 to TRBJ2-3; no clear D gene. The CDR3 spans 13 residues. Trimming took 0 bases from V and 6 from J, leaving 8 bases between them. Germline CDR1 SGDLS, CDR2 YYNGEE. In nucleotides, the CDR3 is TGTGCCAGCAGCGTAGCTAGTAGGGATACGCAGTATTTT. Translation: CASSVASRDTQYF.

J is TRBJ2-7 and V is TRBV10-2; 11 bases match TRBD2. Germline trimming cut 4 bases from V and 4 bases from J; bases unmatched to any gene: 3. Germline V gene sequence: CDR1 WSHSY, CDR2 SAAADI. The CDR3 is 14 residues long. The CDR3 coding sequence is TGCGCCAGCAGTGGACTAGCGGGGAAGTACGAGCAGTACTTC. It specifies CASSGLAGKYEQYF.

V gene TRBV7-2 combines with J gene TRBJ1-5; D is perhaps TRBD1 (6 bases). Deletions cut 0 bases from V and 2 bases from J, with 17 bases between. The CDR3 covers 18 residues. The V gene's germline CDR1 is SGHTA and CDR2 FQGNSA. CDR3 DNA: TGTGCCAGCAGCTTAGCTACCTCCAGGGGCGCGGGCAATCAGCCCCAGCATTTT. It translates to CASSLATSRGAGNQPQHF.

This chain links TRBV7-8 with TRBJ2-7, with 8 bases fitting TRBD1. The CDR3 spans 14 residues. V trimming: 4 bases; J trimming: 4 bases; junction bases outside the gene matches: 6. Germline CDR1 and CDR2: SGHVS and FQNEAQ. The CDR3 loop is CASSYPGGAYEQYF. CDR3 sequence (DNA): TGTGCCAGCAGCTACCCAGGGGGCGCGTACGAGCAGTACTTC.

This rearrangement joins TRBV2 to TRBJ1-1, with 7 nucleotides matching TRBD1. V was pared by 10 bases and J by 2 bases, with 7 bases of the junction left unmatched. Germline V gene data show CDR1 as SNHLY and CDR2 as FYNNEI. The CDR3 is 13 amino acids. The CDR3 DNA sequence: TGTGCCACCCACAGGGGATTAAACACTGAAGCTTTCTTT. Encoded protein: CATHRGLNTEAFF.

The chain recombines TRBV5-1 with TRBJ2-1; 12 bases are shared with TRBD2. Germline CDR1 reads SGHRS; CDR2 reads YFSETQ. V trimming: 7 bases; J trimming: 7 bases; junction bases outside the gene matches: 12. The CDR3 sequence is 16 residues long. CDR3: CASENPSGRARNEQFF. CDR3 bases: TGCGCCAGCGAAAACCCTAGCGGGAGGGCCCGAAATGAGCAGTTCTTC.

The rearrangement joins TRBV27 to TRBJ2-1; 14 bases agree with TRBD2. Germline V gene sequence: CDR1 MNHEY, CDR2 SMNVEV (reference sequence). This CDR3 contains 19 residues. J lost 4 bases, V lost 4 bases, and 12 bases had no gene match. CDR3 in DNA: TGTGCCAGCAGTTCTTCCGGACTAGCGGGAGGTTCCTCGTACAATGAGCAGTTCTTC. This gives the protein CASSSSGLAGGSSYNEQFF.

In DNA, the CDR3 is TGCGCCAGCAGCCCCGGTGGCCAGACTATCTACGAGCAGTACTTC. It encodes CASSPGGQTIYEQYF. The J gene is TRBJ2-7, the V gene TRBV5-1; possible D gene TRBD2, 5 bases. This CDR3 contains 15 residues. Germline V CDR1 and CDR2: SGHRS, YFSETQ. Deletions cut 4 bases from V and 3 bases from J, with 17 bases between.

The gene calls are TRBV12-3 or TRBV12-4 and TRBJ1-2; D remains unclear. V shed 3 bases and J shed 3 bases, with 5 bases lying between them. The CDR3 runs 12 residues. For the CDR3, the DNA is TGTGCCAGCAGTTTGGCATACTATGGCTACACCTTC. Protein: CASSLAYYGYTF.

The rearrangement links TRBV5-1 to TRBJ1-2, with 8 bases aligning to TRBD1. V lost 4 bases to trimming and J lost 5 bases; unmatched junction nucleotides: 4. Germline CDR1 reads SGHRS; CDR2 reads YFSETQ. CDR3 length equals 13 residues. The CDR3 DNA reads as TGCGCCAGCAGCCTGGACAGGGAATATGGCTACACCTTC. Protein sequence: CASSLDREYGYTF.

V usage is TRBV9 and J usage is TRBJ1-4, with TRBD1 matching over 10 bases. The V and J ends lost 3 bases and 8 bases, in that order; junction bases with no gene match: 4. This CDR3 comprises 14 residues. Germline V CDR1 and CDR2: SGDLS, YYNGEE. CDR3 in amino acids: CASSADRGREKLFF. CDR3 bases: TGTGCCAGCAGCGCTGACAGGGGGCGAGAAAAACTGTTTTTT.

The chain has TRBV5-6 and TRBJ1-5, with D perhaps matching TRBD1 (5 bases). Germline V gene sequence: CDR1 SGHDT, CDR2 YYEEEE. Trimming stripped 0 bases from V and 1 base from J, with 11 bases between. The CDR3 sequence is 16 residues long. CDR3 in amino acids: CASSLAWAGSNQPQHF. DNA of the CDR3: TGTGCCAGCAGCTTGGCGTGGGCAGGGAGCAATCAGCCCCAGCATTTT.

The rearrangement joins TRBV30 to TRBJ1-4, with a weak D call TRBD1 (5 bases). Germline-derived CDR1 and CDR2 are GTSNPN and SVGIG (reference sequence). CDR3 length equals 14 residues. V was pared by 4 bases and J by 0 bases, with 9 bases between. For the CDR3, the DNA is TGTGCCTGGAAAAGGGGCTCAACTAATGAAAAACTGTTTTTT. Translated: CAWKRGSTNEKLFF.

The CDR3 here is CASSELTGSSPLHF. The CDR3 bases are TGTGCCAGCAGTGAATTAACGGGAAGCTCACCCCTCCACTTT. V is TRBV6-1 and J is TRBJ1-6; D ambiguous. V lost 2 bases and J 10 bases, leaving 12 bases between the germline ends. Germline V CDR1 and CDR2: MNHNS, SASEGT. The CDR3 consists of 14 residues.

The rearrangement joins TRBV7-2 to TRBJ1-3; a weak D match, TRBD1 (6 bases). The CDR3 covers 16 residues. Germline CDR1 and CDR2: SGHTA and FQGNSA. Trimming removed 1 base at V and 4 bases at J, with 14 bases between. The CDR3 nucleotides read TGTGCCAGCAGCTTAGTGTCGGGGGGGCAAGGAAACACCATATATTTT. Translation gives CASSLVSGGQGNTIYF.

This clone has just a few counts. V gene TRBV6-5 combines with J gene TRBJ1-1; 8 bases line up with TRBD1. V lost 0 bases and J lost 8; bases outside the gene matches: 2. CDR3 length equals 13 residues. Per germline, CDR1 MNHEY and CDR2 SVGAGI. CDR3 DNA: TGTGCCAGCAGTTACTCGAGGGACAGGGAAGCTTTCTTT. It translates to CASSYSRDREAFF.

The chain recombines TRBV5-4 with TRBJ1-1, with D perhaps matching TRBD1 (5 bases). The V end was cut by 4 bases, the J end by 1 base, with 11 bases between. The germline V gene has CDR1 SGHNT and CDR2 YYREEE (reference sequence). The CDR3 covers 14 residues. CDR3 DNA: TGTGCCAGCAGCGGATTAGGACAGAACACTGAAGCTTTCTTT. Its protein is CASSGLGQNTEAFF. The variable domain in full, completed from reference TRBV5-4 and TRBJ1-1, reads ETGVTQSPTHLIKTRGQQVTLRCSSQSGHNTVSWYQQALGQGPQFIFQYYREEENGRGNFPPRFSGLQFPNYSSELNVNALELDDSALYLCASSGLGQNTEAFFGQGTRLTVV.

The gene calls are TRBV7-6 and TRBJ1-1, with 11 bases lining up with TRBD1. CDR1 is SGHVS, CDR2 FNYEAQ, per germline. Trimming removed 6 bases from V and 4 bases from J; junction bases left unmatched: 13. The CDR3 extends over 17 amino acids. In DNA form, the CDR3 reads TGTGCCAGCAGGCGCGGGACAGGGGGGGCCGGGGGCACTGAAGCTTTCTTT. Amino acids: CASRRGTGGAGGTEAFF.